Presented here are 11 T cell receptor beta chains from one specimen sequenced in a study of shared clonotypes between healthy human individuals. Here immunoSEQ multiplex PCR was the method, and the copy in TCRdb shows in-frame clones only, minus some. In the table there are approximately 600,000 clones, approximately 96% of which are singletons. CD8 cells classed as naive were CD45RO-negative and positively selected for CCR7, excluding terminally differentiated effector memory CD45RA+ cells. Source material: naive CD8+ T cells sorted from blood. The origin of the receptors is a woman aged 25 to 39 in good health.

The CDR3 DNA reads as TGTGCCAGCAGCTCTCCCCCCGAAGGCGCGGGAGGAACTTACGAGCAGTACTTC. It specifies CASSSPPEGAGGTYEQYF. This chain joins TRBV7-9 and TRBJ2-7, with 8 bases that match TRBD2. Per the germline V gene, CDR1 is SEHNR and CDR2 is FQNEAQ (reference sequence). The ends lost 4 bases at V and 4 bases at J; junction bases unmatched: 18. This CDR3 is built from 18 residues.

The chain recombines TRBV4-1 with TRBJ1-1, with 8 bases lining up with TRBD1. The CDR3 spans 17 residues. The germline V gene has CDR1 MGHRA and CDR2 YSYEKL. Losses at the gene ends were 4 bases for V and 4 bases for J; bases not matched to a gene: 14. CDR3 residues: CASSLLVRGQGRTEAFF. In nucleotides, the CDR3 is TGCGCCAGCAGCCTTCTCGTCAGGGGGCAGGGCCGCACTGAAGCTTTCTTT.

The chain has TRBV5-1 and TRBJ2-7, with TRBD2 matching 7 bases. This CDR3 is built from 16 residues. The trim removed 2 bases at V and 0 bases at J, leaving 8 bases unmatched. CDR1 is SGHRS and CDR2 is YFSETQ in the germline V gene. For the CDR3, the DNA is TGCGCCAGCAGCTTATGGTCTAGCGGAAGCTCCTACGAGCAGTACTTC. Translating it yields CASSLWSSGSSYEQYF.

The chain has TRBV6-5 and TRBJ2-7; 7 bases align to TRBD2. The V gene end was trimmed by 6 bases and the J gene end by 6 bases; junction bases not matched to a gene: 14. This CDR3 is 15 amino acids long. Germline V gene lookup returns CDR1 MNHEY and CDR2 SVGAGI. The CDR3 coding sequence is TGTGCCAGCAGGGTATCTGATAGCGGGTCCCCCGAGCAGTACTTC. Translated, it gives CASRVSDSGSPEQYF.

The chain carries TRBV28 and TRBJ2-7; D tentatively reads TRBD1 or TRBD2 (5 bases each). Trimming shortened V by 3 bases and J by 3 bases, and 12 bases separated the two germline ends. The CDR3 contains 14 residues. The germline CDR1 and CDR2 sequences are MDHEN and SYDVKM. The chain's CDR3 is CASSFRQGVYEQYF. The CDR3 bases are TGTGCCAGCAGTTTCCGGCAGGGAGTCTACGAGCAGTACTTC. The full variable domain, its missing parts supplied by reference TRBV28 and TRBJ2-7, is DVKVTQSSRYLVKRTGEKVFLECVQDMDHENMFWYRQDPGLGLRLIYFSYDVKMKEKGDIPEGYSVSREKKERFSLILESASTNQTSMYLCASSFRQGVYEQYFGPGTRLTVT.

The rearrangement uses TRBV28 and TRBJ1-1; unclear D gene. This CDR3 has 14 amino acids. CDR1 and CDR2 from the germline V gene are MDHEN and SYDVKM. V was pared by 7 bases and J by 0 bases, with 12 bases between. The CDR3 region has the DNA TGTGCCAGCACCCCCAGCGGGATGAACACTGAAGCTTTCTTT. Amino acid sequence: CASTPSGMNTEAFF.

The J gene is TRBJ2-7, the V gene TRBV12-5; possible D gene TRBD2, 5 bases. Trimming left V 6 bases short and J 5 bases short, with 11 bases between. This CDR3 has 12 residues. Germline V gene lookup returns CDR1 LGHNT and CDR2 FRNRAP. The CDR3 sequence: CASGPSRDEQYF. The CDR3 DNA follows: TGTGCTAGTGGCCCTAGCCGTGACGAGCAGTACTTC.

The V call is TRBV13, the J call TRBJ2-5; weak D call: TRBD1 (5 bases). Germline CDR1 reads PRHDT; CDR2 reads FYEKMQ (reference sequence). Trimming removed 1 base from V and 3 bases from J, with 9 bases in between. The CDR3 runs to 14 residues. The CDR3 DNA reads TGTGCCAGCAGCTTAGAGATCAGGGAAGAGACCCAGTACTTC. Its protein product is CASSLEIREETQYF.

This chain uses TRBV21-1 with TRBJ2-3; the table calls TRBD1, which could not be checked here. TRBV21-1 is a pseudogene. The CDR3 has 15 amino acids. The CDR3 spells CAAFCYREVTDTQYF. CDR3 in DNA: TGTGCCGCTTTTTGTTACAGGGAAGTGACAGATACGCAGTATTTT.

The chain has TRBV11-2 and TRBJ1-5; D is ambiguous. The CDR3 is made up of 13 amino acids. V was pared by 6 bases and J by 0 bases, with 6 bases between. Germline assignment: CDR1 SGHAT and CDR2 FQNNGV. CDR3 in DNA: TGTGCCAGCAGGACGGATAGCAATCAGCCCCAGCATTTT. It is translated as CASRTDSNQPQHF.

CDR3 residues: CASSQVRAGELYEQYF. The CDR3 coding sequence is TGCGCCAGCAGCCAAGTTCGGGCAGGTGAACTGTACGAGCAGTACTTC. This chain links TRBV4-1 with TRBJ2-5; no clear D gene. Matching the DNA end better, TRBJ2-7 makes the J call doubtful. This CDR3 comprises 16 residues. Germline loops: CDR1 MGHRA, CDR2 YSYEKL.